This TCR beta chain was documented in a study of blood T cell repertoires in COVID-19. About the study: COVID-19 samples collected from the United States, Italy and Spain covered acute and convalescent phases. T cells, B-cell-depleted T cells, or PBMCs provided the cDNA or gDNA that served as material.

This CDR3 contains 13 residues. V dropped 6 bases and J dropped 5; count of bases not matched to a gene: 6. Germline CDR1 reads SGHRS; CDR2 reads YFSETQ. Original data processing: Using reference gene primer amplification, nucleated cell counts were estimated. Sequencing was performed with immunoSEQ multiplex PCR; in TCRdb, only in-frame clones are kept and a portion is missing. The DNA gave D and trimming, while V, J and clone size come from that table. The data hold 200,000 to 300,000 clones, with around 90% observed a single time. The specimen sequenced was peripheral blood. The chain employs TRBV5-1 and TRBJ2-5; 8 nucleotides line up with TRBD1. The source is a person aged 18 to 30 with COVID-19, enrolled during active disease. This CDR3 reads CASMLDRAETQYF. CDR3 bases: TGCGCCAGCATGTTGGACAGGGCGGAGACCCAGTACTTC. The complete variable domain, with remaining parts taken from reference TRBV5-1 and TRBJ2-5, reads KAGVTQTPRYLIKTRGQQVTLSCSPISGHRSVSWYQQTPGQGLQFLFEYFSETQRNKGNFPGRFSGRQFSNSRSEMNVSTLELGDSALYLCASMLDRAETQYFGPGTRLLVL.